The subject of this entry is one T cell receptor (beta chain). This clonotype was observed at least ten times. Its antigen is currently not known. Per-nucleotide qualities are absent, and no much larger clonotype sits a single base away. The sample comes from a study of identical twins (dated by TCRdb to 2015 to 2016). Broadly, across the study: To test whether fetal clonotypes persist, this study deep-sequenced TCR alpha and beta repertoires from monozygotic twins, from unrelated adults of various ages, and from cord blood. Replicate twin experiments were performed at different times using different library preparation protocols to rule out contamination. Broad study findings and their caveats: Abundant cord blood beta clonotypes carried fewer insertions; young adult naive repertoires showed a weaker similar trend, while memory repertoires showed none. Compared with coincidental sharing between unrelated individuals, out-of-frame TCR alpha sequences shared between twins had an excess of sequences with low generation probability. Out-of-frame TCR alpha sharing in monozygotic twins was systematically underestimated by recombination models, whereas sharing between unrelated individuals was in agreement with the recombination models. Invariant T cells such as MAIT and iNKT could partly confound zero-insertion analyses, though diverse VJ usage argued against this for most clonotypes. In beta out-of-frame sequences, excess twin sharing was weaker, because having fewer shared sequences lowered the signal-to-noise ratio. Conclusions relied on cross-sectional statistical analysis, since the same donors could not be followed over many years.

Every donor in the study was a healthy Caucasian. The twin cohort comprised three pairs of female monozygotic twins, all aged roughly 18 to 30 years. Peripheral blood mononuclear cells were used as the source from which RNA for TCR libraries was isolated. Library preparation employed 5' RACE. Sequenced using an Illumina HiSeq 2000. A universal primer binding site was added through template switching, and the final cDNA carried a unique molecular identifier so that TCR cDNA molecules could be counted accurately. First-strand cDNA for TCR alpha and beta chains was synthesized from specific primers in the conserved constant-segment region. To control for contamination, every cDNA library was double barcoded, receiving both a SMART-Mk sample barcode and Illumina barcodes. Two successive PCR steps introduced TruSeq adapter sequences along with Illumina sample barcodes. The TCR alpha and beta cDNA libraries were sequenced on the Illumina HiSeq platform using custom primers. Under the source paper's analysis protocol: MiGEC was used to process raw reads and extract unique molecular identifiers, and MiXCR was used to find CDR3 positions. For each individual, recombination models were inferred using an EM algorithm with the repgenHMM and IGoR tools. The analysis of shared clonotypes was done with the tcR package in R, with sharing normalized by the product of cloneset sizes. To study raw recombination free of thymic and clonal selection effects, out-of-frame nonproductive sequences were analyzed. TCRdb reprocessing: public reads trimmed at Q25 with fastp, clones called with MiXCR, in-frame beta chains kept. Each entry is one CDR3 protein sequence, shown with its most common DNA and genes. None of the V and J calls come from the authors' own analysis; TCRdb made them. This sample has 650,000 to 800,000 distinct CDR3 sequences in its table, and about 9.4% of those were observed once. 0.98% of the sample is taken by the ten largest.

Another study also made use of these data, one on yellow fever vaccine responses in identical twins. As that second paper reports: According to the authors, the vaccine-induced T cell response in identical twins seemed to be partly convergent and partly specific to each individual. The study precisely tracked vaccine-responding T cell clones in identical twins.

Sequenced: PBMCs. The source of this sequence is a woman aged 18-30 years in good health.

The bases are TGTGCCAGCAGTTTAAGGGCCGAGCAGTTCTTC. This encodes CASSLRAEQFF. The chain is assembled from TRBV12-3 or TRBV12-4 and TRBJ2-1; no D gene is confidently identified. The CDR3, cysteine through phenylalanine, is 11 amino acids long. The CDR3 DNA has 33 bases and is translated from base 1. V and J are truncated by 2 bases and 10 bases respectively, leaving an intervening sequence of 6 bases.